The rows below give T cell receptor beta chains drawn from one sample of a study of T cell responses to AZD1222 COVID-19 vaccine. Generated by immunoSEQ multiplex PCR, the TCRdb table keeps only in-frame clones and is missing some. The sample includes 150,000 to 200,000 clones, 92% of them seen just once. The sample was peripheral blood, taken on day 0 of AZD1222 vaccination. The receptors come from an adult in good health. Both conserved end residues are part of each CDR3. A D gene is named only where the DNA matches it firmly. Clone size is stated in some rows and not others, as once, few, many or a class when expanded.

V: TRBV5-5; D: TRBD1; J: TRBJ2-7; size: once; CDR3: CASSLTGTAYEQYF; DNA: TGTGCCAGCAGCCTAACCGGGACAGCCTACGAGCAGTACTTC
V: TRBV5-4; D: .; J: TRBJ1-6; size: few; CDR3: CASSLGQGSRSPLHF; DNA: TGTGCCAGCAGCTTGGGTCAGGGGTCACGTTCACCCCTCCACTTT
V: TRBV19; D: .; J: TRBJ1-1; size: .; CDR3: CASSFHRENTEAFF; DNA: TGTGCCAGTAGTTTTCACAGGGAGAACACTGAAGCTTTCTTT
V: TRBV4-3; D: .; J: TRBJ1-6; size: .; CDR3: CASSQDLGGGNSPLHF; DNA: TGCGCCAGCAGCCAAGATCTAGGGGGGGGGAATTCACCCCTCCACTTT
V: TRBV4-1; D: .; J: TRBJ1-4; size: .; CDR3: CASSQAPIATNEKLFF; DNA: TGCGCCAGCAGCCAAGCGCCAATCGCAACTAATGAAAAACTGTTTTTT
V: TRBV4-3; D: .; J: TRBJ2-5; size: .; CDR3: CASSQGTRQDEETQYF; DNA: TGCGCCAGCAGCCAAGGAACCCGACAGGACGAAGAGACCCAGTACTTC
V: TRBV28; D: .; J: TRBJ2-1; size: .; CDR3: CATTDSRLYNEQFF; DNA: TGTGCCACTACGGACTCCAGGCTTTACAATGAGCAGTTCTTC
V: TRBV2; D: TRBD1; J: TRBJ1-4; size: .; CDR3: CASSEFRDRVKKLFF; DNA: TGTGCCAGCAGTGAGTTTCGCGACAGGGTTAAAAAACTGTTTTTT
V: TRBV15; D: .; J: TRBJ1-5; size: .; CDR3: CATNRGGSNQPQHF; DNA: TGTGCCACCAATCGAGGAGGAAGCAATCAGCCCCAGCATTTT
V: TRBV2; D: .; J: TRBJ1-6; size: .; CDR3: CASSESGGRSPLHF; DNA: TGTGCCAGCAGTGAATCTGGGGGGCGGTCACCCCTCCACTTT
V: TRBV4-3; D: TRBD1; J: TRBJ1-1; size: .; CDR3: CASSQAGTENTEAFF; DNA: TGCGCCAGCAGCCAAGCCGGGACAGAGAACACTGAAGCTTTCTTT
V: TRBV3-1/TRBV3-2; D: .; J: TRBJ2-7; size: .; CDR3: CASSQHRQTYEQYF; DNA: TGTGCCAGCAGCCAACACAGGCAGACCTACGAGCAGTACTTC
V: TRBV2; D: TRBD1; J: TRBJ2-3; size: once; CDR3: CASTGTGGVDTQYF; DNA: TGTGCCAGCACCGGGACAGGGGGCGTAGATACGCAGTATTTT
V: TRBV3-1/TRBV3-2; D: .; J: TRBJ1-5; size: .; CDR3: CASSQEAKQPQHF; DNA: TGTGCCAGCAGCCAAGAGGCGAAGCAGCCCCAGCATTTT
V: TRBV19; D: .; J: TRBJ2-5; size: .; CDR3: CASSSRRGGETQYF; DNA: TGTGCCAGTAGTAGTCGGCGGGGCGGGGAGACCCAGTACTTC
V: TRBV30; D: TRBD2; J: TRBJ2-1; size: .; CDR3: CAWSKRGAYNEQFF; DNA: TGTGCCTGGAGTAAACGGGGGGCCTACAATGAGCAGTTCTTC
V: TRBV10-3; D: .; J: TRBJ1-4; size: .; CDR3: CAISGSDINEKLFF; DNA: TGTGCCATCAGTGGGTCGGATATTAATGAAAAACTGTTTTTT
V: TRBV25-1; D: TRBD1; J: TRBJ1-2; size: .; CDR3: CASSATGQGILAGYTF; DNA: TGTGCCAGCAGTGCAACCGGACAGGGTATCCTCGCCGGCTACACCTTC
V: TRBV3-1/TRBV3-2; D: TRBD1; J: TRBJ1-6; size: .; CDR3: CASSPTGGNNSPLHF; DNA: TGTGCCAGCAGCCCGACAGGGGGTAATAATTCACCCCTCCACTTT
V: TRBV28; D: TRBD1; J: TRBJ1-6; size: .; CDR3: CASSLGTDNSPLHF; DNA: TGTGCCAGCAGTTTGGGGACAGATAATTCACCCCTCCACTTT
V: TRBV2; D: .; J: TRBJ1-6; size: .; CDR3: CASSERGRNSPLHF; DNA: TGTGCCAGCAGCGAACGGGGGAGGAATTCACCCCTCCACTTT
V: TRBV25-1; D: .; J: TRBJ2-3; size: .; CDR3: CASSGFSGATDTQYF; DNA: TGTGCCAGCAGTGGTTTCTCGGGGGCCACAGATACGCAGTATTTT
V: TRBV7-6; D: .; J: TRBJ1-3; size: .; CDR3: CASSPRTASGNTIYF; DNA: TGTGCCAGCAGCCCAAGGACGGCCTCTGGAAACACCATATATTTT